The rows below give T cell receptor beta chains drawn from one sample of a study of T cell repertoires in cytomegalovirus infection. These TCRs' antigens remain unknown. From the reads, TCRdb called clonotypes with MiXCR, one entry per CDR3 protein. The profile shows around 100,000 distinct CDR3 sequences, 30% to 35% of them singletons. Specimen: CD8+ T cells from cultured PBMCs, collected from culture after CMV antigen stimulation. Receptors were obtained from a human donor in good health (CMV status not recorded). Some clones in this sample may be carry-over from other donors' samples. CDR3s include the opening cysteine and the closing phenylalanine or tryptophan. Fields, in order: clone size, D gene, J gene, V gene, CDR3 protein, CDR3 DNA. A D gene is named only where the DNA matches it firmly. Not all rows give a size; the values are once, few, many and, for expanded clones, a class.

clone size: .
D gene: .
J gene: TRBJ2-7
V gene: TRBV7-9
CDR3 protein: CASSFDGSYEQYF
CDR3 DNA: TGTGCCAGCAGCTTCGACGGATCCTACGAGCAGTACTTC

clone size: few
D gene: .
J gene: TRBJ2-7
V gene: TRBV7-8
CDR3 protein: CASSFLGGSWDEQYF
CDR3 DNA: TGTGCCAGCAGCTTCTTAGGGGGGTCCTGGGACGAGCAGTACTTC

clone size: .
D gene: .
J gene: TRBJ2-3
V gene: TRBV7-9
CDR3 protein: CASSTPRGASTDTQYF
CDR3 DNA: TGTGCCAGCAGCACACCACGGGGGGCCAGCACAGATACGCAGTATTTT

clone size: .
D gene: .
J gene: TRBJ2-1
V gene: TRBV3-1
CDR3 protein: CASSPFVRGDEQFF
CDR3 DNA: TGTGCCAGCAGCCCTTTCGTACGTGGCGATGAGCAGTTCTTC

clone size: many
D gene: TRBD1
J gene: TRBJ2-7
V gene: TRBV6-1
CDR3 protein: CASTGTGVWSEQYF
CDR3 DNA: TGTGCCAGCACCGGGACAGGGGTTTGGAGCGAGCAGTACTTC

clone size: many
D gene: TRBD2
J gene: TRBJ2-1
V gene: TRBV19
CDR3 protein: CASSIPGLGLVEQFF
CDR3 DNA: TGTGCCAGTAGTATCCCGGGACTAGGCCTGGTTGAGCAGTTCTTC

clone size: few
D gene: .
J gene: TRBJ2-3
V gene: TRBV2
CDR3 protein: CASTPHPPGITDTQYF
CDR3 DNA: TGTGCCAGCACTCCCCACCCCCCAGGTATCACAGATACGCAGTATTTT

clone size: many
D gene: .
J gene: TRBJ2-4
V gene: TRBV6-1
CDR3 protein: CASSPSLLGAKNIQYF
CDR3 DNA: TGTGCCAGCAGCCCCTCTCTTTTGGGAGCCAAAAACATTCAGTACTTC

clone size: once
D gene: TRBD1
J gene: TRBJ2-4
V gene: TRBV28
CDR3 protein: CASSSLQGADIQYF
CDR3 DNA: TGTGCCAGCAGCTCCTTACAGGGGGCTGACATTCAGTACTTC

clone size: .
D gene: .
J gene: TRBJ2-7
V gene: TRBV12-3/TRBV12-4
CDR3 protein: CASSDKGSSYEQYF
CDR3 DNA: TGTGCCAGCAGTGATAAGGGGAGCTCCTACGAGCAGTACTTC

clone size: .
D gene: TRBD1
J gene: TRBJ2-7
V gene: TRBV7-8
CDR3 protein: CASSQIQGDYEQYF
CDR3 DNA: TGTGCCAGCAGCCAGATACAGGGGGACTACGAGCAGTACTTC

clone size: .
D gene: TRBD1
J gene: TRBJ2-7
V gene: TRBV4-3
CDR3 protein: CASSRDRGTGSEQYF
CDR3 DNA: TGCGCCAGCAGCCGAGACAGGGGAACGGGGTCCGAGCAGTACTTC

clone size: .
D gene: .
J gene: TRBJ1-2
V gene: TRBV2
CDR3 protein: CASSGGRLYYGYTF
CDR3 DNA: TGTGCCAGCAGTGGGGGCAGGCTTTACTATGGCTACACCTTC

clone size: .
D gene: TRBD1
J gene: TRBJ1-1
V gene: TRBV6-2/TRBV6-3
CDR3 protein: CASSYLQDREYTEAFF
CDR3 DNA: TGTGCCAGCAGTTACCTCCAGGACAGGGAATACACTGAAGCTTTCTTT

clone size: many
D gene: .
J gene: TRBJ2-2
V gene: TRBV11-1
CDR3 protein: CASSLGGPGPLLNTGELFF
CDR3 DNA: TGTGCCAGCAGCTTAGGGGGGCCCGGGCCCCTACTAAACACCGGGGAGCTGTTTTTT

clone size: once
D gene: TRBD2
J gene: TRBJ2-7
V gene: TRBV27
CDR3 protein: CASSLRLAGEQYF
CDR3 DNA: TGTGCCAGCAGCCTTAGACTAGCCGGCGAGCAGTACTTC

clone size: few
D gene: .
J gene: TRBJ1-6
V gene: TRBV2
CDR3 protein: CASSANPSSYNSPLHF
CDR3 DNA: TGTGCCAGCAGTGCGAACCCGAGCTCCTATAATTCACCCCTCCACTTT

clone size: .
D gene: TRBD2
J gene: TRBJ2-1
V gene: TRBV7-3
CDR3 protein: CASSFWQGGYNEQFF
CDR3 DNA: TGTGCCAGCAGCTTCTGGCAGGGAGGGTACAATGAGCAGTTCTTC

clone size: .
D gene: TRBD1
J gene: TRBJ1-1
V gene: TRBV20-1
CDR3 protein: CSAFRDRVTEAFF
CDR3 DNA: TGCAGTGCTTTCCGGGACAGGGTCACTGAAGCTTTCTTT

clone size: .
D gene: .
J gene: TRBJ2-7
V gene: TRBV7-2
CDR3 protein: CASSFGPRSYEQYF
CDR3 DNA: TGTGCCAGCAGCTTTGGCCCGCGCTCCTACGAGCAGTACTTC

clone size: few
D gene: .
J gene: TRBJ2-4
V gene: TRBV11-2
CDR3 protein: CASSLPGAKNIQYF
CDR3 DNA: TGTGCCAGCAGCTTACCCGGAGCCAAAAACATTCAGTACTTC

clone size: many
D gene: .
J gene: TRBJ1-2
V gene: TRBV18
CDR3 protein: CASSPPRGVISGGYTF
CDR3 DNA: TGTGCCAGCTCACCACCGAGAGGAGTTATCTCGGGTGGCTACACCTTC

clone size: .
D gene: TRBD2
J gene: TRBJ2-1
V gene: TRBV5-1
CDR3 protein: CASSLASGGTASYNEQFF
CDR3 DNA: TGCGCCAGCAGCTTGGCCAGCGGGGGGACCGCATCCTACAATGAGCAGTTCTTC

clone size: few
D gene: .
J gene: TRBJ1-4
V gene: TRBV11-2
CDR3 protein: CASSFSRANEKLFF
CDR3 DNA: TGTGCCAGCAGCTTCTCGAGGGCCAATGAAAAACTGTTTTTT

clone size: few
D gene: .
J gene: TRBJ2-5
V gene: TRBV7-9
CDR3 protein: CASSLAEGGRETQYF
CDR3 DNA: TGTGCCAGCAGCTTAGCGGAGGGGGGCCGGGAGACCCAGTACTTC

clone size: few
D gene: TRBD1
J gene: TRBJ1-1
V gene: TRBV7-9
CDR3 protein: CASSLKTGTAEKTEAFF
CDR3 DNA: TGTGCCAGCAGCCTCAAGACAGGGACGGCTGAAAAGACTGAAGCTTTCTTT

clone size: .
D gene: .
J gene: TRBJ1-2
V gene: TRBV10-3
CDR3 protein: CAISDERAQLGGYTF
CDR3 DNA: TGTGCCATCAGTGATGAAAGGGCCCAACTAGGGGGCTACACCTTC

clone size: .
D gene: TRBD1
J gene: TRBJ1-5
V gene: TRBV16
CDR3 protein: CASTTGGQPQHF
CDR3 DNA: TGTGCCAGCACCACAGGGGGACAGCCCCAGCATTTT

clone size: few
D gene: TRBD2
J gene: TRBJ2-1
V gene: TRBV4-1
CDR3 protein: CASSQVAGGNEQFF
CDR3 DNA: TGCGCCAGCAGCCAAGTTGCGGGGGGTAATGAGCAGTTCTTC

clone size: .
D gene: .
J gene: TRBJ1-1
V gene: TRBV19
CDR3 protein: CASSITRYTEAFF
CDR3 DNA: TGTGCCAGTAGTATCACACGGTACACTGAAGCTTTCTTT

clone size: many
D gene: .
J gene: TRBJ2-7
V gene: TRBV6-2/TRBV6-3
CDR3 protein: CASSYEWPDSEQYF
CDR3 DNA: TGTGCCAGCAGTTACGAATGGCCGGACAGTGAGCAGTACTTC

clone size: .
D gene: .
J gene: TRBJ2-3
V gene: TRBV6-1
CDR3 protein: CASSRVRHKETDTQYF
CDR3 DNA: TGTGCCAGCAGTCGGGTACGACACAAAGAGACAGATACGCAGTATTTT

clone size: .
D gene: .
J gene: TRBJ1-1
V gene: TRBV12-5
CDR3 protein: CASGLRERSTEAFF
CDR3 DNA: TGTGCTAGTGGTTTGCGGGAGCGGAGCACTGAAGCTTTCTTT

clone size: few
D gene: TRBD2
J gene: TRBJ2-1
V gene: TRBV5-6
CDR3 protein: CASSLMLAGGNEQFF
CDR3 DNA: TGTGCCAGCAGCTTGATGCTAGCGGGGGGCAATGAGCAGTTCTTC

clone size: many
D gene: TRBD2
J gene: TRBJ2-5
V gene: TRBV7-2
CDR3 protein: CASSSRLAGGGETQYF
CDR3 DNA: TGTGCCAGCAGCTCTCGCTTAGCGGGGGGCGGGGAGACCCAGTACTTC

clone size: .
D gene: .
J gene: TRBJ2-1
V gene: TRBV12-3/TRBV12-4
CDR3 protein: CASSDPSRAVSYNEQFF
CDR3 DNA: TGTGCCAGCAGTGACCCGAGTCGAGCTGTCTCCTACAATGAGCAGTTCTTC

clone size: few
D gene: TRBD1
J gene: TRBJ1-1
V gene: TRBV19
CDR3 protein: CASSIDRGGTEAFF
CDR3 DNA: TGTGCCAGTAGTATCGACAGGGGGGGAACTGAAGCTTTCTTT

clone size: .
D gene: .
J gene: TRBJ2-2
V gene: TRBV11-3
CDR3 protein: CASSTASGTNTGELFF
CDR3 DNA: TGTGCCAGCAGCACCGCGTCCGGGACAAACACCGGGGAGCTGTTTTTT

clone size: many
D gene: TRBD1
J gene: TRBJ1-1
V gene: TRBV7-4
CDR3 protein: CASSPRAGGTEAFF
CDR3 DNA: TGTGCCAGCAGCCCCCGGGCAGGGGGCACTGAAGCTTTCTTT

clone size: .
D gene: TRBD2
J gene: TRBJ2-1
V gene: TRBV12-3/TRBV12-4
CDR3 protein: CASSPGGHPDEQFF
CDR3 DNA: TGTGCCAGCAGTCCGGGGGGGCATCCCGATGAGCAGTTCTTC

clone size: .
D gene: TRBD1
J gene: TRBJ1-5
V gene: TRBV6-2/TRBV6-3
CDR3 protein: CASSPGNRGPNQPQHF
CDR3 DNA: TGTGCCAGCAGTCCGGGTAACAGGGGTCCGAATCAGCCCCAGCATTTT

clone size: few
D gene: .
J gene: TRBJ2-3
V gene: TRBV7-2
CDR3 protein: CASSGLTTGSTDTQYF
CDR3 DNA: TGTGCCAGCAGCGGACTGACCACGGGTAGCACAGATACGCAGTATTTT

clone size: .
D gene: .
J gene: TRBJ2-6
V gene: TRBV6-5
CDR3 protein: CASSYSQGPPAGANVLTF
CDR3 DNA: TGTGCCAGCAGTTACTCTCAGGGTCCCCCAGCTGGGGCCAACGTCCTGACTTTC

clone size: .
D gene: TRBD1
J gene: TRBJ1-1
V gene: TRBV12-3/TRBV12-4
CDR3 protein: CASSFGQGGTEAFF
CDR3 DNA: TGTGCCAGCAGTTTCGGGCAGGGGGGCACTGAAGCTTTCTTT

clone size: .
D gene: .
J gene: TRBJ2-3
V gene: TRBV6-1
CDR3 protein: CASSENSIYYRVSTDTQYF
CDR3 DNA: TGTGCCAGCAGTGAAAATTCGATATATTATAGGGTTTCCACAGATACGCAGTATTTT

clone size: .
D gene: .
J gene: TRBJ1-6
V gene: TRBV5-4
CDR3 protein: CASSLVPGAYNSPLHF
CDR3 DNA: TGTGCCAGCAGCTTAGTTCCGGGAGCTTATAATTCACCCCTCCACTTT

clone size: few
D gene: .
J gene: TRBJ2-2
V gene: TRBV7-9
CDR3 protein: CASSPRDGTNTGELFF
CDR3 DNA: TGTGCCAGCAGCCCTCGGGACGGTACGAACACCGGGGAGCTGTTTTTT

clone size: .
D gene: .
J gene: TRBJ2-7
V gene: TRBV6-1
CDR3 protein: CASSEAETYEQYF
CDR3 DNA: TGTGCCAGCAGTGAAGCGGAGACCTACGAGCAGTACTTC

clone size: few
D gene: .
J gene: TRBJ2-7
V gene: TRBV4-2
CDR3 protein: CASSQEVLLVYEQYF
CDR3 DNA: TGTGCCAGCAGCCAAGAGGTACTCCTAGTATACGAGCAGTACTTC

clone size: .
D gene: .
J gene: TRBJ2-7
V gene: TRBV20-1
CDR3 protein: CSARVGREQYF
CDR3 DNA: TGCAGTGCTAGAGTGGGCAGGGAGCAGTACTTC

clone size: few
D gene: TRBD2
J gene: TRBJ2-7
V gene: TRBV4-3
CDR3 protein: CASSPARRGGSDEQYF
CDR3 DNA: TGCGCCAGCAGCCCCGCGCGGCGCGGGGGGTCGGACGAGCAGTACTTC

clone size: few
D gene: TRBD2
J gene: TRBJ2-4
V gene: TRBV7-6
CDR3 protein: CASSDIAGVGNIQYF
CDR3 DNA: TGTGCCAGCAGCGACATAGCGGGGGTAGGAAACATTCAGTACTTC